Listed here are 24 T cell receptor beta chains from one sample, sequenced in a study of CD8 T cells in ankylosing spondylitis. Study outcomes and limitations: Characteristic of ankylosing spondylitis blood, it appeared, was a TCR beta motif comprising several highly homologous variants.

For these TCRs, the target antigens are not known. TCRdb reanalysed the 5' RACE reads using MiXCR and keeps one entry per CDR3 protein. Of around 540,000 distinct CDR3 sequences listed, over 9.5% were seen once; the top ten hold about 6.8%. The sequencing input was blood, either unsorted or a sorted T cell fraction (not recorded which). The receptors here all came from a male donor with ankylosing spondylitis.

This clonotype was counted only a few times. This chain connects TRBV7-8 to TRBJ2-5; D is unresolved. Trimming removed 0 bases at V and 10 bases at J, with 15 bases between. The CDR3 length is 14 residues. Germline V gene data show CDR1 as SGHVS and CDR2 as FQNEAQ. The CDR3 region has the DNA TGTGCCAGCAGCTTAGCAGCCGCCGGCGTTAACCAGTACTTC. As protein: CASSLAAAGVNQYF.

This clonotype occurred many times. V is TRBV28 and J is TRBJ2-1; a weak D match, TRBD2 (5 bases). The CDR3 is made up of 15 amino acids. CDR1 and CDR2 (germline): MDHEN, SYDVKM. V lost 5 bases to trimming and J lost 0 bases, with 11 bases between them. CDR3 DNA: TGTGCCAGCAGTAAGGACTGGAGCTCCTACAATGAGCAGTTCTTC. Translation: CASSKDWSSYNEQFF.

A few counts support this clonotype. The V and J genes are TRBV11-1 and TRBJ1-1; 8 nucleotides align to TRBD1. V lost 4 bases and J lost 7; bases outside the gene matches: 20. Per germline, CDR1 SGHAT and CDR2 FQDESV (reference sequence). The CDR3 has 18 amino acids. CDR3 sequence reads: CASSSSFSLGQDPFEAFF. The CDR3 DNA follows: TGTGCCAGCAGCTCGAGCTTTTCACTGGGACAGGATCCTTTTGAAGCTTTCTTT. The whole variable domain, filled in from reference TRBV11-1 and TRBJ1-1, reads EAEVAQSPRYKITEKSQAVAFWCDPISGHATLYWYRQILGQGPELLVQFQDESVVDDSQLPKDRFSAERLKGVDSTLKIQPAELGDSAMYLCASSSSFSLGQDPFEAFFGQGTRLTVV.

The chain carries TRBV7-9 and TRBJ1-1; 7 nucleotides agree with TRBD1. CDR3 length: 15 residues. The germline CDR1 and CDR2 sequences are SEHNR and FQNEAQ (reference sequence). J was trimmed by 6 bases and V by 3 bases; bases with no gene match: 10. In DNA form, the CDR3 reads TGTGCCAGCAGCTTCTTAAGGGACAGCGTCCCTGAAGCTTTCTTT. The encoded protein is CASSFLRDSVPEAFF.

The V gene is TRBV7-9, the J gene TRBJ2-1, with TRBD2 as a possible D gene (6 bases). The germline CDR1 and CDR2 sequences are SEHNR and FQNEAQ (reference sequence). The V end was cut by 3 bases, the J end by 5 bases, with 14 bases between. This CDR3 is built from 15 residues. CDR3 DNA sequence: TGTGCCAGCAGCTTCCTACTAGCAGCAAACAATGAGCAGTTCTTC. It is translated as CASSFLLAANNEQFF. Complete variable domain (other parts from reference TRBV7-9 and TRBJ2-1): DTGVSQNPRHKITKRGQNVTFRCDPISEHNRLYWYRQTLGQGPEFLTYFQNEAQLEKSRLLSDRFSAERPKGSFSTLEIQRTEQGDSAMYLCASSFLLAANNEQFFGPGTRLTVL.

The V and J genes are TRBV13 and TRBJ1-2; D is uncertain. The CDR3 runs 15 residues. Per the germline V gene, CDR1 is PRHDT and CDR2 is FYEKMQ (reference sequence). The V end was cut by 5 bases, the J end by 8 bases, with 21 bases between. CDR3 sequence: CASSQTATRSKGYTF. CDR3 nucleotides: TGTGCCAGCAGCCAAACAGCTACACGCTCTAAGGGCTACACCTTC.

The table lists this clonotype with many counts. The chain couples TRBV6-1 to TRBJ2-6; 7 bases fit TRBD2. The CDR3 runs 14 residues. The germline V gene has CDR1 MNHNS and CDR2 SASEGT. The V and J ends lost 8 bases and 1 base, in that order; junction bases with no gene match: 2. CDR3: CASGGVSGANVLTF. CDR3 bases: TGTGCCAGCGGGGGGGTATCTGGGGCCAACGTCCTGACTTTC.

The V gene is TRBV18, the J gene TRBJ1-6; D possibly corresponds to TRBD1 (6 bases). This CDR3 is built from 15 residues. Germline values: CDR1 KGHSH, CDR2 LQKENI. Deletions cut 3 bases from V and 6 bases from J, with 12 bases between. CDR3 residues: CASSPHGGGNSPLHF. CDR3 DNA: TGTGCCAGCTCACCCCACGGGGGCGGTAATTCACCCCTCCACTTT.

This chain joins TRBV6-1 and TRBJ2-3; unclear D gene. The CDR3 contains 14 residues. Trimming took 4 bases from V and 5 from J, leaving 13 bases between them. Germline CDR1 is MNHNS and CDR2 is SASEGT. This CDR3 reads CASSAGGNIDTQYF. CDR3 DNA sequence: TGTGCCAGCAGTGCCGGCGGAAATATAGATACGCAGTATTTT.

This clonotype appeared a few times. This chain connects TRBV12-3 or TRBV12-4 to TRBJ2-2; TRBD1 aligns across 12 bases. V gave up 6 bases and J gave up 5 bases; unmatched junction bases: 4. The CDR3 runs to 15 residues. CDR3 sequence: CASSWGQGATGELFF. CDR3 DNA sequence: TGTGCCAGCAGCTGGGGACAGGGGGCGACCGGGGAGCTGTTTTTT.

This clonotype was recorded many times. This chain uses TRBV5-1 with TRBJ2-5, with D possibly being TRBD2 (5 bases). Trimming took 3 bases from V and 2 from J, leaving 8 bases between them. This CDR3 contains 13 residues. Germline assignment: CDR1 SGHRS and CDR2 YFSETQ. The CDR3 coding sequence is TGCGCCAGCAGCTCTCGGGGACAAGAGACCCAGTACTTC. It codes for CASSSRGQETQYF.

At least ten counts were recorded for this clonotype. The CDR3 is CASSWGNQETQYF. CDR3 nucleotides: TGCGCCAGCAGCTGGGGGAACCAAGAGACCCAGTACTTC. The V gene is TRBV5-1, the J gene TRBJ2-5, with D perhaps being TRBD1 or TRBD2 (5 bases each). The germline gives CDR1 SGHRS, CDR2 YFSETQ. V was trimmed by 3 bases and J by 0 bases, leaving 6 bases between them. CDR3 length: 13 residues.

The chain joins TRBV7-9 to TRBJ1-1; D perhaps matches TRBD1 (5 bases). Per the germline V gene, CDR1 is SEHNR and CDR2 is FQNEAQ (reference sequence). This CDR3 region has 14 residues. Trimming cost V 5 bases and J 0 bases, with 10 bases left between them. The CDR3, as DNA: TGTGCCAGCAGCACGACAGTAATGAACACTGAAGCTTTCTTT. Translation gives CASSTTVMNTEAFF.

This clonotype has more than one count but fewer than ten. As DNA, the CDR3 is TGCGCCAGCAGCTACTTCGGACTAGATAGTTCAGATACGCAGTATTTT. Amino acid sequence: CASSYFGLDSSDTQYF. V and J are TRBV5-1 and TRBJ2-3, with 7 bases lining up with TRBD2. There are 16 residues in the CDR3. After removal of 3 bases from V and 4 bases from J, the junction contained 11 bases not matched to a gene. Germline CDR1 reads SGHRS; CDR2 reads YFSETQ.

The CDR3 reads CASSGQGLSGYTF. CDR3 nucleotide sequence: TGTGCCAGCAGTGGGCAGGGGTTAAGTGGCTACACCTTC. V gene TRBV25-1 combines with J gene TRBJ1-2, with a tentative D call TRBD1 (6 bases). CDR1 and CDR2 from the germline V gene are MGHDK and SYGVNS. This CDR3 has 13 residues. Trimming shortened V by 4 bases and J by 7 bases, and 13 bases separated the two germline ends.

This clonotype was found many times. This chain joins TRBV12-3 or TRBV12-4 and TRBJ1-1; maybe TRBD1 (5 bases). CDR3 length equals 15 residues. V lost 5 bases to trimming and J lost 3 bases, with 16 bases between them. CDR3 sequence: CASSAIGVPDTEAFF. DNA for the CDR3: TGTGCCAGCAGTGCGATAGGGGTTCCGGACACTGAAGCTTTCTTT.

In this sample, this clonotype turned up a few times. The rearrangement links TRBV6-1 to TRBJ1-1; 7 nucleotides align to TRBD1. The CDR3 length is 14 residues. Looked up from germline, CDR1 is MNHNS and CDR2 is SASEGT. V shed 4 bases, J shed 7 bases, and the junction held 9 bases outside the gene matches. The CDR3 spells CASSGGWDSFEAFF. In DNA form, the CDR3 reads TGTGCCAGCAGTGGAGGTTGGGACAGCTTTGAAGCTTTCTTT.

CDR3 DNA: TGCAGTGCTAGCGTTACTAGCGGGGGATCCTACGAGCAGTACTTC. Translation: CSASVTSGGSYEQYF. J is TRBJ2-7 and V is TRBV20-1; TRBD2 matches at 11 bases. V gave up 3 bases and J gave up 1 base; unmatched junction bases: 5. Per germline, CDR1 DFQATT and CDR2 SNEGSKA (reference sequence). The CDR3 loop spans 15 amino acids.

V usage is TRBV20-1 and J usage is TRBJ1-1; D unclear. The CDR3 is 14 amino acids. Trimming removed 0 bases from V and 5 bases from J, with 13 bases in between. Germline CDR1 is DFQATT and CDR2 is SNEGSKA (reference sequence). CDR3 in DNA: TGCAGTGCTAGAGATAGTAACAGAAAAACTGAAGCTTTCTTT. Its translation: CSARDSNRKTEAFF.

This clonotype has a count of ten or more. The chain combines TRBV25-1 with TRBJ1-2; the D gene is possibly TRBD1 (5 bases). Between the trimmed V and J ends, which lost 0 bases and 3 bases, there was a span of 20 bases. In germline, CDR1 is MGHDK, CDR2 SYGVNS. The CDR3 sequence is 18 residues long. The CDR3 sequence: CASSEYLGRGEVDYGYTF. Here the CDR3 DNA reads TGTGCCAGCAGTGAATATCTAGGGAGAGGGGAGGTCGACTATGGCTACACCTTC.

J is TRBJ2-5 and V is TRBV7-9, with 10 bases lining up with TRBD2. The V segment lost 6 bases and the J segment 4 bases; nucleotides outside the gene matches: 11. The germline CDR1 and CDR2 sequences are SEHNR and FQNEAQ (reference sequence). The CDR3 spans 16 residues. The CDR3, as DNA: TGTGCCAGCAGGGATACTAGCGGGAATCTAGGAGAGACCCAGTACTTC. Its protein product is CASRDTSGNLGETQYF.

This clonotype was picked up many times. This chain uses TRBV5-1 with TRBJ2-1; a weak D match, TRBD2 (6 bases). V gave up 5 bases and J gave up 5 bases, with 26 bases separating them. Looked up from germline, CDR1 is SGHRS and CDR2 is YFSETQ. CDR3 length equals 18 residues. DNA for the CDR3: TGCGCCAGCAGGGGTCTGGCGGGAAGTACGGTGGGGAACAATGAGCAGTTCTTC. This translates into CASRGLAGSTVGNNEQFF.

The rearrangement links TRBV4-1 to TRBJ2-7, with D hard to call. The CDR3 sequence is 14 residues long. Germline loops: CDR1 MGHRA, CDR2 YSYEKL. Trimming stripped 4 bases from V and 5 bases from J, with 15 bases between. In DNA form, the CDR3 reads TGCGCCAGCAGCCGAATGCTCGGTACGAACGAGCAGTACTTC. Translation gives CASSRMLGTNEQYF.

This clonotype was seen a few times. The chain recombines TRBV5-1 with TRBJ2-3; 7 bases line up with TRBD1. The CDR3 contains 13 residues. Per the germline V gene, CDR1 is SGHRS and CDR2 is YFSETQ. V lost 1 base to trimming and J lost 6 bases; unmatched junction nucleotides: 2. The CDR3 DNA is TGCGCCAGCAGCTTGATGACAGGGGATACGCAGTATTTT. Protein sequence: CASSLMTGDTQYF.